These 26 T cell receptor beta chains originate from one sample sequenced in a study of blood T cell repertoires in COVID-19. Clones were sequenced by immunoSEQ multiplex PCR, and TCRdb holds only the in-frame ones, with some missing. The sample has some 390,000 clones, roughly nine tenths seen once. The sequenced material came from PBMCs or T cells enriched from blood (not recorded which). These receptor sequences come from a man between 25 and 39 years old who had recovered from COVID-19.

This chain links TRBV3-1 (or the pseudogene TRBV3-2) with TRBJ1-6, with TRBD1 matching 7 bases. The length of the CDR3 is 15 residues. J lost 7 bases, V lost 5 bases, and 8 bases had no gene match. Germline CDR1 is LGHDT and CDR2 is YNNKEL (reference sequence). CDR3 residues: CASSSGGHENSPLHF. The CDR3 nucleotides read TGTGCCAGCAGCTCAGGGGGACATGAAAATTCACCCCTCCACTTT.

This chain joins TRBV2 and TRBJ2-3; 8 positions agree with TRBD1. Germline V gene data show CDR1 as SNHLY and CDR2 as FYNNEI. There are 14 residues in the CDR3. With 10 bases clipped from V and 3 bases from J, the junction kept 9 bases outside the gene matches. The CDR3 region has the DNA TGTGCCAAAAGGAAACAGGGGGGAACAGATACGCAGTATTTT. Translated: CAKRKQGGTDTQYF.

The chain is built from TRBV18 and TRBJ2-1; D possibly corresponds to TRBD1 (5 bases). The CDR3 runs to 15 residues. Per the germline V gene, CDR1 is KGHSH and CDR2 is LQKENI. With 3 bases removed from V and 0 bases from J, the gap between germline ends came to 9 bases. CDR3 protein: CASSPSRDSYNEQFF. CDR3 DNA sequence: TGTGCCAGCTCACCTAGCAGGGACTCCTACAATGAGCAGTTCTTC.

This chain uses TRBV7-9 with TRBJ1-2; tentative D call: TRBD1 (5 bases). The germline V gene encodes CDR1 SEHNR and CDR2 FQNEAQ (reference sequence). The CDR3 length is 13 residues. V was clipped by 5 bases and J by 5 bases, with 12 bases between them. CDR3 nucleotide sequence: TGTGCCAGCAGCCCGGGGGTTCTTTATGGCTACACCTTC. Translated: CASSPGVLYGYTF.

This chain uses TRBV4-2 with TRBJ2-4; D possibly corresponds to TRBD2 (5 bases). This CDR3 region has 19 residues. Trimming cost V 2 bases and J 1 base, with 21 bases left between them. Germline V gene data show CDR1 as LGHNA and CDR2 as YNFKEQ. For the CDR3, the DNA is TGTGCCAGCAGCCAAAAGTCACCGCGGGCCCCTGGGGCCAAAAACATTCAGTACTTC. It yields the protein CASSQKSPRAPGAKNIQYF.

The genes are TRBV12-2 and TRBJ2-2; the table's D call, TRBD2, has no DNA check behind it. TRBV12-2 is noted as a pseudogene. The CDR3 runs to 17 residues. The CDR3 reads CASGTPAGGLVTGELFF. The CDR3 DNA follows: TGTGCAAGTGGCACCCCAGCGGGAGGGCTGGTCACCGGGGAGCTGTTTTTT.

The rearrangement uses TRBV7-3 and TRBJ2-6, with 8 bases that match TRBD2. The V segment lost 5 bases and the J segment 0 bases; nucleotides outside the gene matches: 12. The germline V gene has CDR1 SGHTA and CDR2 FQGTGA. The CDR3 is made up of 19 amino acids. For the CDR3, the DNA is TGTGCCAGCAGCCTACTAGCGGTGGAGGAACTCTCTGGGGCCAACGTCCTGACTTTC. Amino acid sequence: CASSLLAVEELSGANVLTF.

This chain joins TRBV28 and TRBJ1-2; 8 bases align to TRBD1. The germline CDR1 and CDR2 sequences are MDHEN and SYDVKM. V lost 6 bases and J lost 2; bases outside the gene matches: 2. This CDR3 is built from 13 residues. DNA for the CDR3: TGTGCCAGCAGCCGGGACAGGAACTATGGCTACACCTTC. Its translation is CASSRDRNYGYTF.

The J gene is TRBJ2-3, the V gene TRBV27; D remains ambiguous. Germline CDR1 and CDR2: MNHEY and SMNVEV (reference sequence). V was shortened by 6 bases and J by 3 bases, with 19 bases between the two germline ends. This CDR3 has 16 residues. The CDR3 DNA sequence: TGTGCCAGCAGCCCCCAGCGAGTTCTAAGTACAGATACGCAGTATTTT. Amino acids: CASSPQRVLSTDTQYF.

The rearrangement joins TRBV19 to TRBJ1-5; 8 bases match TRBD1. The junction had 4 bases not matched to a gene; V was cut back by 4 bases and J by 5 bases. The CDR3 has 14 residues. Germline values: CDR1 LNHDA, CDR2 SQIVND (reference sequence). The CDR3 sequence: CASSKGQEYQPQHF. In DNA, the CDR3 is TGTGCCAGTAGTAAGGGACAGGAATATCAGCCCCAGCATTTT.

The chain combines TRBV29-1 with TRBJ2-1, with 10 nucleotides matching TRBD2. CDR1 and CDR2 (germline): SQVTM, ANQGSEA. The V gene end was trimmed by 6 bases and the J gene end by 11 bases; junction bases not matched to a gene: 16. The CDR3 is 15 amino acids. In DNA, the CDR3 is TGCAGCGTGGGGGGAGGGATAGCGGGAGGATCGCAGCAGTTCTTC. Its protein is CSVGGGIAGGSQQFF.

This clone has a single count. The chain is built from TRBV19 and TRBJ1-4; 7 bases match TRBD1. The CDR3 is 14 amino acids. Germline lookup yields CDR1 LNHDA and CDR2 SQIVND (reference sequence). Germline trimming cut 6 bases from V and 2 bases from J; bases unmatched to any gene: 3. The CDR3: CASRAGGTNEKLFF. For the CDR3, the DNA is TGTGCCAGTAGGGCAGGGGGGACTAATGAAAAACTGTTTTTT.

V usage is TRBV24-1 and J usage is TRBJ1-1; no reliable D call. CDR3 length: 13 residues. From germline, CDR1 is KGHDR and CDR2 SFDVKD. Trimming shortened V by 7 bases and J by 5 bases, and 13 bases separated the two germline ends. The CDR3 DNA reads as TGTGCCACCAGGAGGGTTCGTGTAACTGAAGCTTTCTTT. This translates into CATRRVRVTEAFF.

CDR3 coding DNA: TGTGCCAGCAGCTCCCGGGACAGATCGAACACTGAAGCTTTCTTT. Protein product: CASSSRDRSNTEAFF. The chain uses TRBV11-3 and TRBJ1-1, with 7 bases aligning to TRBD1. Germline loops: CDR1 SGHNT, CDR2 YENEEA. CDR3 size: 15 residues. V shed 4 bases, J shed 1 base, and the junction held 6 bases outside the gene matches.

CDR3 residues: CASSLSTTAGQFF. In DNA form, the CDR3 reads TGCGCCAGCAGCTTGTCGACCACAGCGGGGCAGTTCTTC. The chain combines TRBV5-1 with TRBJ2-1; perhaps TRBD2 as D (6 bases). The CDR3 consists of 13 residues. V dropped 1 base and J dropped 12 bases, with 14 bases sitting between them. Germline V gene sequence: CDR1 SGHRS, CDR2 YFSETQ. Variable domain in full (rest from reference TRBV5-1 and TRBJ2-1): KAGVTQTPRYLIKTRGQQVTLSCSPISGHRSVSWYQQTPGQGLQFLFEYFSETQRNKGNFPGRFSGRQFSNSRSEMNVSTLELGDSALYLCASSLSTTAGQFFGPGTRLTVL.

The CDR3 coding sequence is TGTGCCAGCAGCCCGGGGAGCTCCTACAATGAGCAGTTCTTC. Translated: CASSPGSSYNEQFF. This chain uses TRBV7-2 with TRBJ2-1; the D gene is possibly TRBD2 (5 bases). The length of the CDR3 is 14 residues. Per the germline V gene, CDR1 is SGHTA and CDR2 is FQGNSA. V was clipped by 5 bases and J by 0 bases, with 8 bases between them.

The chain couples TRBV5-1 to TRBJ2-3, with 9 bases lining up with TRBD2. CDR3 length equals 16 residues. With V trimmed by 3 bases and J by 1 base, 6 bases remained unmatched. The germline V gene encodes CDR1 SGHRS and CDR2 YFSETQ. The CDR3 is CASSSFLAGGTDTQYF. The CDR3 bases are TGCGCCAGCAGCTCCTTTTTAGCGGGAGGCACAGATACGCAGTATTTT.

The J gene is TRBJ2-7, the V gene TRBV11-2; 11 bases map to TRBD2. Germline CDR1 is SGHAT and CDR2 is FQNNGV. This CDR3 is 15 amino acids long. The junction had 2 bases not matched to a gene; V was cut back by 2 bases and J by 2 bases. This chain's CDR3 is CASSLLAGGPYEQYF. In nucleotides, the CDR3 is TGTGCCAGCAGCTTACTAGCGGGAGGCCCCTACGAGCAGTACTTC.

To note about this clone: Within the sample, other DNA sequences also encode this same CDR3. The chain links TRBV7-9 to TRBJ2-7; weak D call: TRBD1 (5 bases). V gave up 5 bases and J gave up 2 bases, with 10 bases separating them. This CDR3 spans 13 amino acids. The germline V gene encodes CDR1 SEHNR and CDR2 FQNEAQ (reference sequence). The CDR3 DNA reads as TGTGCCAGCAGCCTGACAGCTCCCTACGAGCAGTACTTC. It yields the protein CASSLTAPYEQYF.

This clone showed up just once. The rearrangement uses TRBV28 and TRBJ1-5; D gene uncertain. The ends were cut back, 1 base at V and 5 bases at J, with 3 bases in the middle. This CDR3 region has 12 residues. Germline V gene data show CDR1 as MDHEN and CDR2 as SYDVKM. The CDR3 sequence is CASSLLDQPQHF. The DNA of the CDR3 is TGTGCCAGCAGTTTATTAGATCAGCCCCAGCATTTT.

This chain connects TRBV10-1 to TRBJ2-7; 8 nucleotides line up with TRBD2. The CDR3 is 14 amino acids. Germline V lookup: CDR1 WNHNN, CDR2 SYGVQD (reference sequence). V shed 3 bases, J shed 2 bases, and the junction held 3 bases outside the gene matches. The CDR3: CASSDGGRTYEQYF. The CDR3 region has the DNA TGCGCCAGCAGTGATGGCGGGAGGACCTACGAGCAGTACTTC.

The chain carries TRBV27 and TRBJ2-7; D unclear. The ends were cut back, 0 bases at V and 9 bases at J, with 12 bases in the middle. The germline V gene encodes CDR1 MNHEY and CDR2 SMNVEV (reference sequence). CDR3 size: 13 residues. The CDR3, as DNA: TGTGCCAGCAGTTTATCCCTCCTTACGAGGCAGTACTTC. Its protein product is CASSLSLLTRQYF.

The chain employs TRBV3-1 (or the pseudogene TRBV3-2) and TRBJ2-3, with 8 bases matching TRBD2. The CDR3 runs to 17 residues. With V trimmed by 0 bases and J by 5 bases, 10 bases remained unmatched. Germline V lookup: CDR1 LGHDT, CDR2 YNNKEL (reference sequence). The CDR3, as DNA: TGTGCCAGCAGCCAAGATCTTCTAGCGGGTGCGGGAGATACGCAGTATTTT. Amino acids: CASSQDLLAGAGDTQYF.

The genes are TRBV3-1 (or the pseudogene TRBV3-2) and TRBJ1-5; D not certain. V was pared by 4 bases and J by 4 bases, with 11 bases between. The CDR3 has 14 residues. Per germline, CDR1 LGHDT and CDR2 YNNKEL (reference sequence). CDR3 in amino acids: CASSPGDWNQPQHF. The CDR3 bases are TGTGCCAGCAGCCCCGGCGACTGGAATCAGCCCCAGCATTTT.

The sample holds a few counts of this clone. The chain links TRBV7-2 to TRBJ2-7; tentative D call: TRBD1 (6 bases). The length of the CDR3 is 14 residues. Trimming pared 5 bases from V and 6 bases from J, leaving 17 bases between. Germline V gene lookup returns CDR1 SGHTA and CDR2 FQGNSA. In DNA, the CDR3 is TGTGCCAGCAGCATAAACCAGGGGATCGGCGAGCAGTACTTC. Encoded protein: CASSINQGIGEQYF.

The chain combines TRBV27 with TRBJ1-1; D gene uncertain. The CDR3 covers 14 residues. Trimming cost V 3 bases and J 2 bases, with 10 bases left between them. Looked up from germline, CDR1 is MNHEY and CDR2 is SMNVEV (reference sequence). The CDR3 DNA is TGTGCCAGCAGTTTGAAACCGAGAAACACTGAAGCTTTCTTT. It is translated as CASSLKPRNTEAFF.